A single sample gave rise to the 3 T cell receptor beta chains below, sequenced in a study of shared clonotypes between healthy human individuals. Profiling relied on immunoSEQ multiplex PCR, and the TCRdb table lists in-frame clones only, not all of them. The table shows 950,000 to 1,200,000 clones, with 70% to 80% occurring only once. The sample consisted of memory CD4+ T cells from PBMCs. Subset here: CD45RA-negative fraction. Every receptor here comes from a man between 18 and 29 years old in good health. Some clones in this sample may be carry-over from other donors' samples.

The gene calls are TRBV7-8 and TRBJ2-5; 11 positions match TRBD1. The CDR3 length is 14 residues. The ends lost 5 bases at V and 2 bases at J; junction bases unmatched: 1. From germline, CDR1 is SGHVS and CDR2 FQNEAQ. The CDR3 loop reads CASSGTGGQETQYF. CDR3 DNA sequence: TGTGCCAGCAGCGGGACAGGGGGGCAAGAGACCCAGTACTTC.

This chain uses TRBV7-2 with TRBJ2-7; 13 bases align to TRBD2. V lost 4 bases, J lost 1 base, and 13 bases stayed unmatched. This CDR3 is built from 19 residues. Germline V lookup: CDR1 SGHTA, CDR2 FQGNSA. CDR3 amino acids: CASSSRAGTSGMGSYEQYF. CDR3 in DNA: TGTGCCAGCAGCTCGCGAGCCGGGACTAGCGGGATGGGGTCCTACGAGCAGTACTTC.

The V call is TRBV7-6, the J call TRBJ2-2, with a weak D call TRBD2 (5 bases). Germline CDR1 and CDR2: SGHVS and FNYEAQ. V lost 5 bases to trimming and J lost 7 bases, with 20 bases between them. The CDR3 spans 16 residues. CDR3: CASSPKDFGPGGELFF. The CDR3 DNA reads TGTGCCAGCAGCCCCAAGGACTTCGGCCCTGGCGGGGAGCTGTTTTTT.